One sample yielded the 19 T cell receptor beta chains listed below, sequenced in a study of T cell responses to AZD1222 COVID-19 vaccine. Sequencing was performed with immunoSEQ multiplex PCR; in TCRdb, only in-frame clones are kept and a portion is missing. Here the sample spans some 110,000 clones, about 87% being singletons. Material: peripheral blood, obtained on day 0 of AZD1222 vaccination. Receptors were obtained from an adult in good health.

This chain connects TRBV19 to TRBJ1-5; 7 bases match TRBD1. Germline V lookup: CDR1 LNHDA, CDR2 SQIVND (reference sequence). This CDR3 is built from 14 residues. V lost 2 bases and J lost 3; bases outside the gene matches: 1. The CDR3, as DNA: TGTGCCAGTAGTATACAGGGGGTCAATCAGCCCCAGCATTTT. Its translation: CASSIQGVNQPQHF.

The chain joins TRBV4-3 to TRBJ1-2, with 9 bases matching TRBD1. In germline, CDR1 is LGHNA, CDR2 YSLEER. This CDR3 is built from 15 residues. The V gene end was trimmed by 2 bases and the J gene end by 7 bases; junction bases not matched to a gene: 8. CDR3: CASSQLDRDRVGYTF. CDR3 DNA: TGCGCCAGCAGCCAACTCGACCGGGACAGGGTTGGCTACACCTTC.

The genes are TRBV6-5 and TRBJ1-2; 9 bases match TRBD1. The germline gives CDR1 MNHEY, CDR2 SVGAGI. V gave up 4 bases and J gave up 4 bases; unmatched junction bases: 7. This CDR3 region has 15 residues. The CDR3 DNA follows: TGTGCCAGCAGTTTACAGGGGGCGGTCTCCTATGGCTACACCTTC. Translating gives CASSLQGAVSYGYTF.

V and J are TRBV3-1 (or the pseudogene TRBV3-2) and TRBJ1-6, with D hard to call. This CDR3 contains 18 residues. Deletions cut 1 base from V and 0 bases from J, with 13 bases between. CDR1 LGHDT and CDR2 YNNKEL come from the germline V gene (reference sequence). This CDR3 reads CASSQAGPLSSYNSPLHF. The CDR3 nucleotides read TGTGCCAGCAGCCAAGCCGGACCCCTGAGCTCCTATAATTCACCCCTCCACTTT.

The V gene is TRBV19, the J gene TRBJ2-7; D is unresolved. The germline V gene has CDR1 LNHDA and CDR2 SQIVND (reference sequence). Trimming pared 3 bases from V and 2 bases from J, leaving 11 bases between. This CDR3 is built from 14 residues. CDR3 in DNA: TGTGCCAGTAGTATTTTGGGCGGAGCCTACGAGCAGTACTTC. This translates into CASSILGGAYEQYF.

The chain has TRBV30 and TRBJ1-6; 7 nucleotides match TRBD1. V lost 2 bases to trimming and J lost 5 bases; unmatched junction nucleotides: 3. This CDR3 has 14 amino acids. Germline V gene data show CDR1 as GTSNPN and CDR2 as SVGIG (reference sequence). The CDR3 nucleotides are TGTGCCTGGAGTATCGGGACAGATAATTCACCCCTCCACTTT. Its protein is CAWSIGTDNSPLHF.

The V and J genes are TRBV7-2 and TRBJ2-2, with 8 bases lining up with TRBD1. Germline lookup yields CDR1 SGHTA and CDR2 FQGNSA. The junction had 9 bases not matched to a gene; V was cut back by 2 bases and J by 1 base. CDR3 length equals 18 residues. The chain's CDR3 is CASSLRGQAGLNTGELFF. As DNA, the CDR3 is TGTGCCAGCAGCTTAAGGGGACAGGCGGGATTGAACACCGGGGAGCTGTTTTTT.

This clone was seen only once. V is TRBV5-1 and J is TRBJ1-2; D not resolved. V lost 2 bases, J lost 2 bases, and 10 bases lay in between. CDR3 length: 14 amino acids. Germline-derived CDR1 and CDR2 are SGHRS and YFSETQ. The CDR3 DNA reads TGCGCCAGCAGCTTAACGGGAAAAAACTATGGCTACACCTTC. Its translation: CASSLTGKNYGYTF.

Only one count was recorded for this clone. The chain has TRBV3-1 (or the pseudogene TRBV3-2) and TRBJ1-5; the D is unclear. Deletions cut 1 base from V and 2 bases from J, with 12 bases between. There are 16 residues in the CDR3. Looked up from germline, CDR1 is LGHDT and CDR2 is YNNKEL (reference sequence). CDR3 DNA sequence: TGTGCCAGCAGCCAAGTCCCCCATTCGGGCAATCAGCCCCAGCATTTT. This encodes CASSQVPHSGNQPQHF.

The chain combines TRBV27 with TRBJ2-7, with TRBD1 identical over 7 bases. Per the germline V gene, CDR1 is MNHEY and CDR2 is SMNVEV (reference sequence). This CDR3 region has 14 residues. V lost 5 bases, J lost 1 base, and 5 bases stayed unmatched. CDR3 in amino acids: CASSADRVSYEQYF. The CDR3 DNA is TGTGCCAGCAGTGCCGACAGGGTGTCCTACGAGCAGTACTTC.

This sequence joins TRBV19 and TRBJ2-7; 7 bases are a match to TRBD1. CDR1 and CDR2 from the germline V gene are LNHDA and SQIVND (reference sequence). Unmatched junction bases numbered 7, after V lost 3 bases and J lost 5 bases. This CDR3 is 14 amino acids long. CDR3 in DNA: TGTGCCAGTAGTATGAGCAGGGGGTCAAACGAGCAGTACTTC. Translating gives CASSMSRGSNEQYF.

This chain uses TRBV6-5 with TRBJ1-1, with 8 nucleotides matching TRBD1. V was clipped by 6 bases and J by 7 bases; unmatched bases: 13. There are 15 residues in the CDR3. CDR1 and CDR2 from the germline V gene are MNHEY and SVGAGI. CDR3 sequence: CASSPRPDRVDEAFF. In DNA form, the CDR3 reads TGTGCCAGCAGCCCACGACCGGACAGGGTCGATGAAGCTTTCTTT.

The V call is TRBV18, the J call TRBJ1-1, with D perhaps TRBD1 (5 bases). V lost 2 bases, J lost 3 bases, and 7 bases lay in between. This CDR3 has 13 residues. Looked up from germline, CDR1 is KGHSH and CDR2 is LQKENI. CDR3 DNA: TGTGCCAGCTCACCAGTGGGGGACACTGAAGCTTTCTTT. Residues: CASSPVGDTEAFF.

The V gene is TRBV6-2 or TRBV6-3, the J gene TRBJ2-7; the D is unclear. The germline V gene has CDR1 MNHEY and CDR2 SVGEGT. Between the trimmed V and J ends, which lost 0 bases and 1 base, there was a span of 10 bases. The CDR3 has 15 residues. The CDR3, as DNA: TGTGCCAGCAGTTACTCACCAAAAGAGTCCTACGAGCAGTACTTC. Its translation: CASSYSPKESYEQYF.

The chain is built from TRBV14 and TRBJ1-3; D is unresolved. This CDR3 region has 16 residues. V gave up 1 base and J gave up 2 bases, with 12 bases separating them. Germline V lookup: CDR1 SGHDN, CDR2 FVKESK. This CDR3 reads CASSQAGLTPGNTIYF. The CDR3 region has the DNA TGTGCCAGCAGCCAAGCGGGTCTCACTCCTGGAAACACCATATATTTT.

V usage is TRBV6-2 or TRBV6-3 and J usage is TRBJ1-4, with TRBD1 identical over 7 bases. With 5 bases clipped from V and 8 bases from J, the junction kept 8 bases outside the gene matches. CDR1 MNHEY and CDR2 SVGEGT come from the germline V gene. The CDR3 has 14 residues. CDR3 sequence reads: CASSKRQGGEKLFF. In DNA form, the CDR3 reads TGTGCCAGCAGTAAAAGACAGGGAGGCGAAAAACTGTTTTTT.

This chain joins TRBV3-1 (or the pseudogene TRBV3-2) and TRBJ1-1, with D uncertain. Germline assignment: CDR1 LGHDT and CDR2 YNNKEL (reference sequence). V lost 4 bases to trimming and J lost 1 base, with 10 bases between them. The CDR3 length is 14 residues. The CDR3 spells CASSPYGPNTEAFF. DNA of the CDR3: TGTGCCAGCAGCCCCTACGGCCCGAACACTGAAGCTTTCTTT.

This chain uses TRBV6-1 with TRBJ2-7; D tentatively reads TRBD1 or TRBD2 (5 bases each). The CDR3 runs to 17 residues. V lost 1 base and J lost 4, with 20 bases in between. Germline V gene sequence: CDR1 MNHNS, CDR2 SASEGT. For the CDR3, the DNA is TGTGCCAGCAGTGAAGTCCCTGGGGCTAGCATCGGGTACGAGCAGTACTTC. This encodes CASSEVPGASIGYEQYF.

This chain joins TRBV2 and TRBJ2-2; unclear D gene. Trimming shortened V by 0 bases and J by 6 bases, and 11 bases separated the two germline ends. Germline V CDR1 and CDR2: SNHLY, FYNNEI. This CDR3 region has 15 residues. The CDR3 sequence: CASSEARSLAGELFF. DNA for the CDR3: TGTGCCAGCAGTGAAGCGCGGAGCTTGGCCGGGGAGCTGTTTTTT.